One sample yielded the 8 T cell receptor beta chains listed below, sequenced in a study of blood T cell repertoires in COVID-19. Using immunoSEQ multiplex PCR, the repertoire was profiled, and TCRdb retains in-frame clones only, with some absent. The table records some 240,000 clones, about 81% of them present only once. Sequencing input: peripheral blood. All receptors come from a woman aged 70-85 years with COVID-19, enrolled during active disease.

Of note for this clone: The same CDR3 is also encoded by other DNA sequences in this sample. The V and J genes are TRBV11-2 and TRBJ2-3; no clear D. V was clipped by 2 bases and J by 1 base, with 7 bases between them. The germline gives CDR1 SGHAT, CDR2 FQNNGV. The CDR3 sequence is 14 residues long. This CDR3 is CASSLSTGTDTQYF. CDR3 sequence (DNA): TGTGCCAGCAGCTTATCCACGGGCACAGATACGCAGTATTTT. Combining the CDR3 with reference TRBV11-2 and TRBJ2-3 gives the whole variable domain EAGVAQSPRYKIIEKRQSVAFWCNPISGHATLYWYQQILGQGPKLLIQFQNNGVVDDSQLPKDRFSAERLKGVDSTLKIQPAKLEDSAVYLCASSLSTGTDTQYFGPGTRLTVL.

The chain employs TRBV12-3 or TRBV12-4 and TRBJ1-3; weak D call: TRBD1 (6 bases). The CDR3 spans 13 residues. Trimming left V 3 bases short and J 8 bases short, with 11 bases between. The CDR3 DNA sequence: TGTGCCAGCAGTTTGGGACAAGGGGACACCATATATTTT. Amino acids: CASSLGQGDTIYF.

CDR3: CASSNGQRLTEAFF. The DNA for the CDR3 is TGTGCCAGCAGCAACGGACAGCGCTTGACTGAAGCTTTCTTT. The chain employs TRBV7-2 and TRBJ1-1; the D gene is possibly TRBD1 (6 bases). Germline assignment: CDR1 SGHTA and CDR2 FQGNSA. Trimming pared 5 bases from V and 5 bases from J, leaving 15 bases between. The CDR3 has 14 residues.

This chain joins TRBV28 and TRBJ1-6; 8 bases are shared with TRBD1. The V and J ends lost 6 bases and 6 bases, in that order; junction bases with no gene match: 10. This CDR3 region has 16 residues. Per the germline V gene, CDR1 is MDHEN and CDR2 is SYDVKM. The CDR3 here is CASRSPTGALNSPLHF. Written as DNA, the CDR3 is TGTGCCAGCAGATCCCCGACAGGGGCCCTTAATTCACCCCTCCACTTT.

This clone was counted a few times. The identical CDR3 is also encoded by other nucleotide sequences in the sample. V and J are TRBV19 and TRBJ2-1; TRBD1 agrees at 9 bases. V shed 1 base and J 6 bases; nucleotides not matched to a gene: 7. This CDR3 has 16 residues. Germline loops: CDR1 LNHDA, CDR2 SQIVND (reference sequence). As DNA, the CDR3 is TGTGCCAGTAGTATAGGGCCGGGACAGGGTAGCAATGAGCAGTTCTTC. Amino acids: CASSIGPGQGSNEQFF.

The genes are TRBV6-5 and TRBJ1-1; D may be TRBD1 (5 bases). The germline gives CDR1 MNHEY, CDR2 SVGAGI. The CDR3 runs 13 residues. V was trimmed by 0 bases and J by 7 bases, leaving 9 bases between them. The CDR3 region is CASSYSWGYEAFF. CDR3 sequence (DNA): TGTGCCAGCAGTTACTCGTGGGGCTATGAAGCTTTCTTT.

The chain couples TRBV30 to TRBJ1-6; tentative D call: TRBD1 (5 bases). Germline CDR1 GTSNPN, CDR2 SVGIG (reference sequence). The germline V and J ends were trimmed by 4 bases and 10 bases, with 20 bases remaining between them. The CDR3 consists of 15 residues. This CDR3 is CAWKVGSGLGSPLHF. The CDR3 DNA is TGTGCCTGGAAAGTTGGGTCAGGGCTAGGATCACCCCTCCACTTT.

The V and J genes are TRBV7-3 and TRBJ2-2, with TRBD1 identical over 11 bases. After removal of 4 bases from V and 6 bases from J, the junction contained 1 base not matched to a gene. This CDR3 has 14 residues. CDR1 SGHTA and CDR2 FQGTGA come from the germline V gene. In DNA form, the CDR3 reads TGTGCCAGCAGCTCGGGACAGGGGGCCGGGGAGCTGTTTTTT. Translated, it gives CASSSGQGAGELFF.